These 10 T cell receptor beta chains were all obtained from the same sample, sequenced in a study of tumor-infiltrating lymphocytes in primary liver carcinoma. Total RNA amounting to roughly 450 ng was the source from which TCR beta cDNA was made with a constant-region primer. Three rounds of nested multiplex PCR with slightly modified ARM-PCR produced TCR beta libraries. TRBV1-TRBV30 forward primers paired with a C-beta reverse primer drove the first two PCR rounds, roughly 10 cycles each. TCRdb reanalysed the multiplex PCR reads using MiXCR and keeps one entry per CDR3 protein. The sample contains 95,000 to 150,000 distinct CDR3 sequences, 55% to 75% of which appear only once. Unsorted bulk tissue of about 20-32 mg yielded co-extracted RNA and DNA. The specimen was liver tumor tissue from sampling region 3. Noted subset: tumor region T3, left-lateral pole. Receptor source: a woman aged 55-70 years with primary liver carcinoma and hepatitis B virus infection.

On this clonotype itself: Because it lacks the conserved phenylalanine or tryptophan at the end, this CDR3 is likely a read error. The V call is TRBV7-8, the J call TRBJ2-7; D is uncertain. The CDR3 has 14 amino acids. From germline, CDR1 is SGHVS and CDR2 FQNEAQ. The CDR3: CANSSRGGAYEQYY. The CDR3 DNA follows: TGTGCCAACAGCTCCCGTGGCGGTGCCTACGAGCAGTACTAC.

Comments on this clonotype: One junction end disagrees with the germline gene, perhaps due to a read error. The rearrangement links TRBV11-2 to TRBJ2-5, with a possible D match to TRBD1 (5 bases). Germline V gene lookup returns CDR1 SGHAT and CDR2 FQNNGV. CDR3 length equals 15 residues. CDR3 region: CASSLDGATTMTQYF. DNA for the CDR3: TGTGCCAGCAGCCTAGATGGGGCTACCACAATGACCCAGTACTTC.

A few counts support this clonotype. A much larger clone lies a single base off, so this may be a read error. This chain uses TRBV4-1 with TRBJ1-5; D is uncertain. Germline V gene sequence: CDR1 MGHRA, CDR2 YSYEKL. This CDR3 contains 15 residues. The CDR3 sequence: CATSQGGHSNQPQHF. DNA for the CDR3: TGCGCCACCAGCCAAGGAGGGCATAGCAATCAGCCCCAGCATTTT.

This clonotype was observed a few times. This clone may be a read error of a much larger clone one base away. V and J are TRBV6-5 and TRBJ1-2, with 7 nucleotides matching TRBD1. Germline CDR1 reads MNHEY; CDR2 reads SVGAGI. This CDR3 has 13 amino acids. CDR3 amino acids: CASSLDREDGYAF. The CDR3 DNA reads as TGTGCCAGCAGCCTAGACAGGGAAGATGGCTACGCCTTC.

The rearrangement joins TRBV5-4 to TRBJ1-1; D is perhaps TRBD1 (6 bases). V lost 0 bases and J lost 9, with 15 bases in between. Germline V gene data show CDR1 as SGHNT and CDR2 as YYREEE (reference sequence). This CDR3 has 14 residues. The CDR3 DNA follows: TGTGCCAGCAGCTTGGACAGGGAGAGGGCTAAAGCTTTCTTT. Translation gives CASSLDRERAKAFF.

V and J are TRBV4-1 and TRBJ2-7; unclear D gene. This CDR3 has 15 residues. Trimming took off 1 base at V and 2 bases at J, with 12 bases between the two ends. From germline, CDR1 is MGHRA and CDR2 YSYEKL. CDR3 DNA: TGCGCCAGCAGCCAAGCCCTAATAGGGACCTACGAGCAGTACTTC. It translates to CASSQALIGTYEQYF.

Of note for this clonotype: A single base separates this from a much larger clone, so it may be a read error. CDR3 DNA: TGTGCCAGCAGCTTAGATCTACGGGGAACGGGCTCTGAAGCTTTCTTT. This encodes CASSLDLRGTGSEAFF. The chain employs TRBV13 and TRBJ1-1; D is unresolved. The CDR3 contains 16 residues. V was trimmed by 1 base and J by 6 bases, leaving 18 bases between them. Germline lookup yields CDR1 PRHDT and CDR2 FYEKMQ (reference sequence).

J is TRBJ2-3 and V is TRBV6-5; the D is unclear. Trimming removed 5 bases at V and 8 bases at J, with 17 bases between. CDR3 length: 14 amino acids. CDR1 is MNHEY, CDR2 SVGAGI, per germline. CDR3 DNA sequence: TGTGCCAGCAGTCATAGCCCTCATGACGGTACGCAGTATTTT. Its protein product is CASSHSPHDGTQYF.

CDR3 in amino acids: CASSWLAGRLYEQYF. The CDR3 coding sequence is TGTGCCAGCAGTTGGCTAGCGGGTCGCCTCTACGAGCAGTACTTC. The V call is TRBV2, the J call TRBJ2-7, with TRBD2 identical over 8 bases. This CDR3 comprises 15 residues. Germline CDR1 and CDR2: SNHLY and FYNNEI. Trimming at V came to 5 bases and at J to 3 bases, leaving 9 bases not matched to a gene.

As for this clonotype: A much larger clone sits a single nucleotide away, making a read error possible. The rearrangement uses TRBV12-3 or TRBV12-4 and TRBJ1-1; D may be TRBD1 (5 bases). V was clipped by 8 bases and J by 0 bases, with 19 bases between them. The length of the CDR3 is 16 residues. The CDR3 sequence: CASGRMGGGLNTEAFF. The CDR3 nucleotides read TGTGCCAGCGGCCGTATGGGGGGAGGGTTGAACACTGAAGCTTTCTTT.